The 24 T cell receptor beta chains reported below all come from one sample, sequenced in a study of metastatic and nonmetastatic thyroid tumors. TCRdb reanalyzed the PCR reads with MiXCR. The data hold roughly 41,000 clones, with about 16% observed a single time. There were no patients who had received any treatment before thyroid surgery. The sequenced sample consisted of blood. The origin of the receptors is a female donor with papillary thyroid cancer or a benign thyroid nodule (not recorded which). Some clones in this sample may be carry-over from other donors' samples.

In this sample, this clone turned up many times. The chain carries TRBV20-1 and TRBJ2-7, with D unclear. The CDR3 totals 15 residues. Trimming removed 6 bases at V and 0 bases at J, with 18 bases between. CDR1 and CDR2 from the germline V gene are DFQATT and SNEGSKA (reference sequence). The CDR3 DNA follows: TGCAGTGCCCCCCCGGTCCGCGGTTACTCCTACGAGCAGTACTTC. Translated, it gives CSAPPVRGYSYEQYF.

Ten or more counts support this clone. The V gene is TRBV28, the J gene TRBJ2-7; TRBD2 matches at 7 bases. The CDR3 is made up of 18 amino acids. Trimming took 5 bases from V and 3 from J; bases not matched to a gene: 19. CDR1 and CDR2 (germline): MDHEN, SYDVKM. CDR3 nucleotides: TGTGCCAGCAGTCCACCCTCCCGGCTTTCTAGGACTAGCTACGAGCAGTACTTC. It translates to CASSPPSRLSRTSYEQYF.

At least ten counts were recorded for this clone. The chain recombines TRBV10-3 with TRBJ2-1; 10 positions agree with TRBD1. CDR3 length equals 15 residues. V was pared by 10 bases and J by 5 bases, with 11 bases of the junction left unmatched. Looked up from germline, CDR1 is ENHRY and CDR2 is SYGVKD. The CDR3 sequence is CATYPGQGPNNEQFF. CDR3 sequence (DNA): TGTGCCACCTACCCGGGACAGGGGCCTAACAATGAGCAGTTCTTC.

This clone showed up many times. The V gene is TRBV6-5, the J gene TRBJ2-1, with TRBD1 as a possible D gene (6 bases). The CDR3 extends over 14 amino acids. Germline V gene data show CDR1 as MNHEY and CDR2 as SVGAGI. V lost 2 bases, J lost 1 base, and 6 bases lay in between. Here the CDR3 reads CASSYGQSYNEQFF. Here the CDR3 DNA reads TGTGCCAGCAGTTACGGACAGTCCTACAATGAGCAGTTCTTC.

Only a few counts were recorded for this clone. This chain uses TRBV25-1 with TRBJ2-7; D may correspond to TRBD1 or TRBD2 (5 bases each). The V gene lost 4 bases and the J gene lost 3 bases, with 16 bases spanning the gap. The CDR3 runs 15 residues. Looked up from germline, CDR1 is MGHDK and CDR2 is SYGVNS. CDR3 protein: CASSGLTGTSYEQYF. The CDR3 DNA sequence: TGTGCCAGCAGTGGGCTAACCGGGACCAGCTACGAGCAGTACTTC.

This clone showed up many times. J is TRBJ2-3 and V is TRBV4-1; perhaps TRBD1 as D (5 bases). CDR1 is MGHRA, CDR2 YSYEKL, per germline. V lost 4 bases and J lost 2, with 13 bases in between. This CDR3 is 15 amino acids long. DNA of the CDR3: TGCGCCAGCAGCCCTGGGGCCACTTTCACAGATACGCAGTATTTT. Translation: CASSPGATFTDTQYF.

This clone was counted at least ten times. The rearrangement joins TRBV24-1 to TRBJ2-1; no clear D. CDR1 is KGHDR and CDR2 is SFDVKD in the germline V gene. The CDR3 is made up of 13 amino acids. Trimming shortened V by 2 bases and J by 6 bases, and 7 bases separated the two germline ends. The CDR3 DNA reads TGTGCCACCAGTGATTCGATAGGCAATGAGCAGTTCTTC. The encoded protein is CATSDSIGNEQFF.

This sequence joins TRBV5-8 and TRBJ1-6; D is possibly TRBD1 (5 bases). The V end lost 0 bases, the J end lost 7 bases, and 14 bases lay between the germline ends. This CDR3 region has 16 residues. Germline assignment: CDR1 SGHTS and CDR2 YDEGEE. CDR3 sequence: CASSLAPGTANSPLHF. The CDR3 nucleotides read TGTGCCAGCAGCTTGGCCCCCGGGACGGCCAATTCACCCCTCCACTTT.

The V and J genes are TRBV7-6 and TRBJ2-1; TRBD2 agrees at 7 bases. This CDR3 has 17 residues. V gave up 4 bases and J gave up 0 bases; unmatched junction bases: 9. Germline values: CDR1 SGHVS, CDR2 FNYEAQ. Here the CDR3 reads CASSSGQGGSSYNEQFF. The CDR3, as DNA: TGTGCCAGCAGCTCTGGTCAGGGCGGGAGCTCCTACAATGAGCAGTTCTTC.

Worth noting for this clone: One base away lies a much larger clone, so this may be a sequencing read error. V and J are TRBV7-6 and TRBJ1-6; D unclear. This CDR3 region has 14 residues. CDR1 and CDR2 (germline): SGHVS, FNYEAQ. Trimming cost V 5 bases and J 6 bases, with 11 bases left between them. CDR3 amino acids: CASSPTYINSPLHF. The CDR3 DNA reads TGTGCCAGCAGCCCGACATATATTAATTCACCCCTCCACTTT.

This clone showed up many times. The chain joins TRBV6-4 to TRBJ2-2; possibly TRBD2 for D (6 bases). Germline CDR1 reads MRHNA; CDR2 reads SNTAGT. Deletions cut 3 bases from V and 5 bases from J, with 10 bases between. This CDR3 comprises 14 residues. The CDR3 loop is CASSELASTGELFF. The CDR3, as DNA: TGTGCCAGCAGTGAACTAGCAAGTACCGGGGAGCTGTTTTTT.

This clone was observed at least ten times. The chain uses TRBV6-1 and TRBJ2-2, with 11 bases lining up with TRBD2. This CDR3 contains 16 residues. CDR1 is MNHNS and CDR2 is SASEGT in the germline V gene. V gave up 5 bases and J gave up 1 base; unmatched junction bases: 3. CDR3: CASSSLAGGNTGELFF. Written as DNA, the CDR3 is TGTGCCAGCAGTTCCCTAGCGGGGGGGAACACCGGGGAGCTGTTTTTT.

In this sample, this clone turned up many times. The rearrangement joins TRBV12-5 to TRBJ1-5, with D possibly TRBD1 on 5 matching bases. Germline V gives CDR1 LGHNT, CDR2 FRNRAP. V shed 1 base and J shed 6 bases, with 13 bases lying between them. This CDR3 is built from 15 residues. The CDR3 bases are TGTGCTAGTGGTTTGGGTACGACAGAGGGTCAGCCCCAGCATTTT. This gives the protein CASGLGTTEGQPQHF. The full variable domain, completed using reference TRBV12-5 and TRBJ1-5, is DARVTQTPRHKVTEMGQEVTMRCQPILGHNTVFWYRQTMMQGLELLAYFRNRAPLDDSGMPKDRFSAEMPDATLATLKIQPSEPRDSAVYFCASGLGTTEGQPQHFGDGTRLSIL.

The sample holds many counts of this clone. The V call is TRBV19, the J call TRBJ2-1, with a weak D call TRBD1 (6 bases). The length of the CDR3 is 14 residues. CDR1 LNHDA and CDR2 SQIVND come from the germline V gene (reference sequence). V lost 7 bases and J lost 5, with 15 bases in between. As DNA, the CDR3 is TGTGCCAGTACCTCTACCGGGACAAACAATGAGCAGTTCTTC. It is translated as CASTSTGTNNEQFF.

This clone has only a few counts. V and J are TRBV28 and TRBJ2-6; perhaps TRBD2 as D (5 bases). Germline V gene lookup returns CDR1 MDHEN and CDR2 SYDVKM. Deletions cut 10 bases from V and 0 bases from J, with 19 bases between. The CDR3 sequence is 17 residues long. The CDR3 is CATLDGIISSGANVLTF. The CDR3 nucleotides read TGTGCCACCCTAGACGGGATTATATCCTCTGGGGCCAACGTCCTGACTTTC.

This clone was counted ten times or more. The rearrangement joins TRBV19 to TRBJ1-3; D unresolved. Germline CDR1 reads LNHDA; CDR2 reads SQIVND (reference sequence). The CDR3 extends over 15 amino acids. V was cut by 1 base and J by 0 bases, with 7 bases left in between. CDR3 sequence (DNA): TGTGCCAGTAGTATAGCGGCGGCCTCTGGAAACACCATATATTTT. This gives the protein CASSIAAASGNTIYF.

This clone was seen repeatedly, ten times or more. The chain carries TRBV24-1 and TRBJ2-2; the D is unclear. Trimming shortened V by 9 bases and J by 0 bases, and 10 bases separated the two germline ends. CDR1 and CDR2 from the germline V gene are KGHDR and SFDVKD. CDR3 length equals 14 residues. The CDR3 is CATCAYANTGELFF. The CDR3 DNA is TGTGCCACCTGTGCGTACGCGAACACCGGGGAGCTGTTTTTT.

This clone was seen repeatedly, ten times or more. The chain carries TRBV4-1 and TRBJ1-1; D is undetermined. CDR3 length: 13 amino acids. V lost 3 bases to trimming and J lost 7 bases, with 12 bases between them. Germline V gives CDR1 MGHRA, CDR2 YSYEKL. For the CDR3, the DNA is TGCGCCAGCAGCCAGGGTAGGACTGTTGAAGCTTTCTTT. It codes for CASSQGRTVEAFF.

This clone appeared many times. The chain employs TRBV3-1 and TRBJ2-7, with D uncertain. The CDR3 totals 13 residues. Germline V lookup: CDR1 LGHDT, CDR2 YNNKEL (reference sequence). Deletions cut 0 bases from V and 3 bases from J, with 6 bases between. This chain's CDR3 is CASSQDSIYEQYF. CDR3 nucleotides: TGTGCCAGCAGCCAAGACAGCATCTACGAGCAGTACTTC.

In this sample, this clone turned up many times. The chain links TRBV6-6 to TRBJ2-1, with D perhaps matching TRBD1 (6 bases). The CDR3 loop spans 20 amino acids. V lost 5 bases and J 2 bases, leaving 28 bases between the germline ends. Germline values: CDR1 MNHNY, CDR2 SVGAGI (reference sequence). The CDR3: CASSTSLLHDRPHPYNEQFF. Written as DNA, the CDR3 is TGTGCCAGCAGTACCTCATTACTCCACGACAGGCCTCACCCCTACAATGAGCAGTTCTTC.

This clone was observed at least ten times. This CDR3 reads CASSSPARLAAEGYEQYF. CDR3 DNA: TGTGCCAGCAGCTCCCCCGCAAGACTAGCGGCCGAGGGGTACGAGCAGTACTTC. The chain has TRBV7-9 and TRBJ2-7; 9 bases align to TRBD2. Unmatched junction bases numbered 17, after V lost 4 bases and J lost 4 bases. Germline V CDR1 and CDR2: SEHNR, FQNEAQ (reference sequence). This CDR3 comprises 18 residues.

This clone was counted many times. The chain joins TRBV2 to TRBJ2-1; 8 nucleotides line up with TRBD2. The V segment lost 3 bases and the J segment 8 bases; nucleotides outside the gene matches: 9. Germline assignment: CDR1 SNHLY and CDR2 FYNNEI. There are 15 residues in the CDR3. The CDR3 bases are TGTGCCAGCAGTGACAAACGGGAGGGCCTCGATGAGCAGTTCTTC. Its translation: CASSDKREGLDEQFF.

This clone was counted ten times or more. The gene calls are TRBV20-1 and TRBJ2-2, with 7 nucleotides matching TRBD2. The J segment lost 0 bases and the V segment lost 5 bases, leaving 6 bases of the junction unmatched. This CDR3 has 15 residues. Germline V gene lookup returns CDR1 DFQATT and CDR2 SNEGSKA (reference sequence). CDR3 bases: TGCAGTGCTGGGGGGGAACAGACGAACACCGGGGAGCTGTTTTTT. Amino acids: CSAGGEQTNTGELFF.

For this clone: A read error may produce the germline difference seen at one junction end. Other DNA sequences in the same sample also yield this CDR3. This sequence joins TRBV6-1 and TRBJ2-1; possibly TRBD1 for D (5 bases). Germline CDR1 is MNHNS and CDR2 is SASEGT. This CDR3 spans 15 amino acids. The CDR3 DNA reads as TGCGCCAACAGGAAGAGTTTCGAACCCTACAATGAGCAGTTCTTC. Translated, it gives CANRKSFEPYNEQFF.